The sequence of this T cell receptor beta chain was determined in a study of T cells in Graves' hyperthyroidism and ophthalmopathy. About the study: Peripheral blood was drawn at first diagnosis, prior to all treatment.

This clonotype was detected ten times or more. The antigen remains undetermined. Study results and limitations: Clonotypes that were expanded in thyroid above 0.001 mostly appeared in blood too. Ophthalmopathy prediction by the model preceded onset by a median approximately six months.

Fresh 10 ml peripheral blood yielded PBMCs. Amplification targeted TCR beta CDR3 regions from RNA transcripts. First-round RT-PCR targeting the TCR CDR3 was performed with the HTBI primer set. Via MiXCR, TCRdb re-called the multiplex PCR reads, giving one row per CDR3 protein. The sample lists approximately 630,000 distinct CDR3 sequences; around 15% were seen once. The CDR3 loop spans 15 amino acids. V lost 5 bases and J 6 bases, leaving 20 bases between the germline ends. Germline V lookup: CDR1 SGHRS, CDR2 YFSETQ. The receptor comes from a woman aged 25 to 39 with Graves' hyperthyroidism. This chain connects TRBV5-1 to TRBJ1-1; D remains ambiguous. The sequenced sample was blood. CDR3 DNA sequence: TGCGCCAGCAGACCGGACCCCCTCTACGTGCCTGAAGCTTTCTTT. It is translated as CASRPDPLYVPEAFF.